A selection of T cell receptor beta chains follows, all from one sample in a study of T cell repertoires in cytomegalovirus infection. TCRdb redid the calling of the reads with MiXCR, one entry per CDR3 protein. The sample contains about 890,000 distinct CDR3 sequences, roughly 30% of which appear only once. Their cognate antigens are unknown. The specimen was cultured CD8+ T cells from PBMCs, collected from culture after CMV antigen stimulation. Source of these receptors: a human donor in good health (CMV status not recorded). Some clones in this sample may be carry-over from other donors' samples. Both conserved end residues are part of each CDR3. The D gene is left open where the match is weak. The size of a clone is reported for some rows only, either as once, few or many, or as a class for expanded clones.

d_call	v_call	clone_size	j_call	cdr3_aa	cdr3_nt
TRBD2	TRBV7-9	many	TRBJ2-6	CASSDFGLALGANVLTF	TGTGCCAGCAGCGATTTTGGACTAGCCCTTGGGGCCAACGTCCTGACTTTC
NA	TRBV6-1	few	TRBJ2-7	CASSARAGSYEQYF	TGTGCCAGCAGTGCCAGGGCGGGTTCCTACGAGCAGTACTTC
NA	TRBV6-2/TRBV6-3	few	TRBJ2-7	CASSYGMEQYF	TGTGCCAGCAGTTACGGGATGGAGCAGTACTTC
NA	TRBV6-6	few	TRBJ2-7	CASCTSGTHSYEQYF	TGTGCCAGCTGTACCTCCGGGACTCACTCCTACGAGCAGTACTTC
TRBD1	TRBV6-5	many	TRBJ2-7	CASRDRGSTYEQYF	TGTGCCAGCAGAGACAGGGGGTCAACCTACGAGCAGTACTTC
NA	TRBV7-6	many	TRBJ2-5	CASSLESLPETQYF	TGTGCCAGCAGCTTAGAATCCCTTCCGGAGACCCAGTACTTC
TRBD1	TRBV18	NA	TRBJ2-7	CASSWDRGHLYEQYF	TGTGCCAGCTCCTGGGACAGGGGGCATCTCTACGAGCAGTACTTC
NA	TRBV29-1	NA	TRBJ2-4	CSVEDTVKGTAKNIQYF	TGCAGCGTTGAAGACACCGTAAAGGGTACGGCCAAAAACATTCAGTACTTC
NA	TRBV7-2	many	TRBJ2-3	CASSSSQGKDTQYF	TGTGCCAGCAGCTCAAGCCAGGGAAAAGATACGCAGTATTTT
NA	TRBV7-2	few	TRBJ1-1	CASRPGRNTEAFF	TGTGCCAGCAGACCCGGACGGAACACTGAAGCTTTCTTT